This TCR beta chain is from a study of shared clonotypes between healthy human individuals. Clones were sequenced by immunoSEQ multiplex PCR, and TCRdb holds only the in-frame ones, with some missing. This table has under 1,100,000 clones, more than 75% appearing once. Comments on this clone: Distinct nucleotide sequences in the sample also encode this CDR3.

The sequence was obtained from a man younger than 35 in good health. Some clones in this sample may be carry-over from other donors' samples. Sequences were obtained from memory CD4+ T cells from PBMCs. The subset here: CD45RA-negative fraction.

DNA of the CDR3: TGTGCCAGCTCGGGACAGGGACAAGAGACCCAGTACTTC. Encoded protein: CASSGQGQETQYF. V usage is TRBV2 and J usage is TRBJ2-5, with 9 bases aligning to TRBD1. Germline CDR1 and CDR2: SNHLY and FYNNEI. The V and J ends lost 8 bases and 2 bases, in that order; junction bases with no gene match: 3. The CDR3 covers 13 residues. The full variable domain, rest sourced from reference TRBV2 and TRBJ2-5, is EPEVTQTPSHQVTQMGQEVILRCVPISNHLYFYWYRQILGQKVEFLVSFYNNEISEKSEIFDDQFSVERPDGSNFTLKIRSTKLEDSAMYFCASSGQGQETQYFGPGTRLLVL.